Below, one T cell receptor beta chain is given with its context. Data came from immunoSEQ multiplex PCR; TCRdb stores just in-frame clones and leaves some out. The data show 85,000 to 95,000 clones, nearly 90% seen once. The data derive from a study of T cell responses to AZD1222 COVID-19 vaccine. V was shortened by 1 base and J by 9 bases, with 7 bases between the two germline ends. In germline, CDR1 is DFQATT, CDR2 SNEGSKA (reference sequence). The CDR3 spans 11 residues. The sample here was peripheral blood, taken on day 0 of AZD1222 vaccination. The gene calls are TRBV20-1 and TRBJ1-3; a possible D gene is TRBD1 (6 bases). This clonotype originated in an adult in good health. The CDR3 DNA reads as TGCAGTGCTAGAGTAGGGGGCACCATATATTTT. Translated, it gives CSARVGGTIYF.